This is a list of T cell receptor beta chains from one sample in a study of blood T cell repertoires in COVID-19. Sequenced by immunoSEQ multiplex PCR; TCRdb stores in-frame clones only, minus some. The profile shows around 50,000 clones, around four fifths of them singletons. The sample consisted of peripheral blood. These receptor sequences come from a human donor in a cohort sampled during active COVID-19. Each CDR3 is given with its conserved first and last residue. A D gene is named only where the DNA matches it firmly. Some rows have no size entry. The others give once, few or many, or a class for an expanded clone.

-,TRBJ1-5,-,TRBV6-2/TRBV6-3,TGTGCCAGCAGTTACGCAGACTGGGGCAATCAGCCCCAGCATTTT,CASSYADWGNQPQHF
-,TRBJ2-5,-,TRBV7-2,TGTGCCACCAAATCCGGGACAATATGGGAGACCCAGTACTTC,CATKSGTIWETQYF
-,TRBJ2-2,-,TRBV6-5,TGTGCCAGCAGGGCCCGGGGGATGTCCGGGGAGCTGTTTTTT,CASRARGMSGELFF
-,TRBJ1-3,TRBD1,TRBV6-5,TGTGCCACCGCCCGACAGGGGGTTATTTCCGTATATTTT,CATARQGVISVYF
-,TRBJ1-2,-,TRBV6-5,TGTGCCAGCAGTTATTCCGCCAGGGAGGGCTATGGCTACACCTTC,CASSYSAREGYGYTF
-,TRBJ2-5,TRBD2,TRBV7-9,TGTGCCAGCAGCTTAGGATTAGCGGGGGCCCTAGGGGAGACCCAGTACTTC,CASSLGLAGALGETQYF
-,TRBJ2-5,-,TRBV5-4,TGTGCCAGCAGCTTAGGGGATTTTACAGGGGAGACCCAGTACTTC,CASSLGDFTGETQYF
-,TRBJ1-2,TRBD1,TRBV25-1,TGTGCCAGCAGTGCCCAAGGACAGGCGGCTAACTATGGCTACACCTTC,CASSAQGQAANYGYTF
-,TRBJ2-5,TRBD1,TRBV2,TGTGCCAGCAGTGAATGGACAGGGGGCCAAGAGACCCAGTACTTC,CASSEWTGGQETQYF
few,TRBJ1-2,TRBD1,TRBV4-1,TGCGCCAGCAGCCGGAAGGGGGACAGCAACTATGGCTACACCTTC,CASSRKGDSNYGYTF
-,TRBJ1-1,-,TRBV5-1,TGCGCCAGCAGCCCCCAGGCAGGGCTCAACACTGAAGCTTTCTTT,CASSPQAGLNTEAFF
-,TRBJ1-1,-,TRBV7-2,TGTGCCAGCAGCTTAGGGGACATAAACACTGAAGCTTTCTTT,CASSLGDINTEAFF
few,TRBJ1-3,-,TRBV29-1,TGCAGCGTACTTCCTCAGGGTGCTGGAAACACCATATATTTT,CSVLPQGAGNTIYF
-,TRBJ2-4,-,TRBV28,TGTGCCAGCAGTTCACCACAGGGAGGGAGGGCCATTCAGTACTTC,CASSSPQGGRAIQYF
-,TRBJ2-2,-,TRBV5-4,TGTGCCAGCAGCTTGAGGCCGAACACCGGGGAACTGTTTTTT,CASSLRPNTGELFF
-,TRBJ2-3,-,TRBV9,TGTGCCAGCAGCGTAGGAAGCGGGAGCACAGATACGCAGTATTTT,CASSVGSGSTDTQYF
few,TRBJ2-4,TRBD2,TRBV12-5,TGTGCTAGTGGTATGGGTGGACTAGTAAAAAACATTCAGTACTTC,CASGMGGLVKNIQYF
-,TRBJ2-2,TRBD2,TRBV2,TGTGCCAGCCGGTTTAATAGCGGGTCGGGGGAGCTGTTTTTT,CASRFNSGSGELFF
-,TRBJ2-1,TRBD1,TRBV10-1,TGCGCCAGCAGTAGACAGGGGGCAGGTGAGCAGTTCTTC,CASSRQGAGEQFF
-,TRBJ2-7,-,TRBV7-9,TGTGCCAGCAGCTTAGTTCTCGAGCAGTACTTC,CASSLVLEQYF
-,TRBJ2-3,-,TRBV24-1,TGTGCCACCAGTGAGGCGGGGCTGGATACGCAGTATTTT,CATSEAGLDTQYF
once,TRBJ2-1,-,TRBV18,TGTGCCAGCTCACCCCCCCCAGGTATGGCCCAGTTCTTC,CASSPPPGMAQFF
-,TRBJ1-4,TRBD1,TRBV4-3,TGCGCCAGCAGCCAAGAGGGACAGGGGCATGAAAAACTGTTTTTT,CASSQEGQGHEKLFF
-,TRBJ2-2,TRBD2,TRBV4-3,TGCGCCAGCAGCCAAGATCGTGGCGGGGGGGTGGTAACCGGGGAGCTGTTTTTT,CASSQDRGGGVVTGELFF
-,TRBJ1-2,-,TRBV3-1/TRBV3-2,TGTGCCAGCAGCCTAGTTGCCGGGAAGGGCTACACCTTC,CASSLVAGKGYTF
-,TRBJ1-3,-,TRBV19,TGTGCCAGTACCACGACCTGGGGGGGTGCAGGAAACACCATATATTTT,CASTTTWGGAGNTIYF
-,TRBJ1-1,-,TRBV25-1,TGTGCCAGCAGTGCTCCCACTACAGGGAAAGCTTTCTTT,CASSAPTTGKAFF
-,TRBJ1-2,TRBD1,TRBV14,TGTGCCAGCAGCCAAGACGCAGGGGGCGCATATGGCTACACCTTC,CASSQDAGGAYGYTF
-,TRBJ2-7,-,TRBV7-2,TGTGCCAGCAGCTTGGGCAGAGTCTACGAGCAGTACTTC,CASSLGRVYEQYF
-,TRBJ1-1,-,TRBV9,TGTGCCAGCAGCGTCGGGGGTTCGGACACTGAAGCTTTCTTT,CASSVGGSDTEAFF
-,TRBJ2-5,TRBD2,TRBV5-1,TGCGCCAGCAGCTTGGAGGCTAGCGGTTTACAAGAGACCCAGTACTTC,CASSLEASGLQETQYF
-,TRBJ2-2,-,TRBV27,TGTGCCAGCAGTCCGCCAAACGTTCGACTAGAGACCGGGGAGCTGTTTTTT,CASSPPNVRLETGELFF
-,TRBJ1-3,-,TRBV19,TGTGCCAGTAGTACACAGAGCTCTGGAAACACCATATATTTT,CASSTQSSGNTIYF
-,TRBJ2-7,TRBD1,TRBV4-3,TGCGCCAGCAGCCGCGGACAGGGCCCCTACGAGCAGTACTTC,CASSRGQGPYEQYF
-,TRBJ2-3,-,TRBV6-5,TGTGCCAGCAGGTGGGTTTCGGGGGTCGGATCCACGCAGTATTTT,CASRWVSGVGSTQYF
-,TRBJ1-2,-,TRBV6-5,TGTGCCAGCAGTTACTCGTTGTTGAGACAGTATGGCTACACCTTC,CASSYSLLRQYGYTF
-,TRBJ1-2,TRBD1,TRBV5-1,TGCGCCAGCAGCTTGGCAGCGGGACAGGGGTCTGGCTACACCTTC,CASSLAAGQGSGYTF
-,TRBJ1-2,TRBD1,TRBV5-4,TGTGCCAGCGGGGCAGGGGGGAACTATGGCTACACCTTC,CASGAGGNYGYTF
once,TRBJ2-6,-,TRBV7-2,TGTGCCAGCAGCTCCTACCCGGCTGGGGCCAACGTCCTGACTTTC,CASSSYPAGANVLTF
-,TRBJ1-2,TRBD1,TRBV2,TGTGCCAGCAGAGCCGGGACAGGGCCCTATGGCTACACCTTC,CASRAGTGPYGYTF
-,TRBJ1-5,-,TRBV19,TGTGCCAGTAGTATGGTGAGAGCTAATCAGCCCCAGCATTTT,CASSMVRANQPQHF
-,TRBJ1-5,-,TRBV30,TGTGCCTGGAGTGTAACGGGAGCCGGGAGCAATCAGCCCCAGCATTTT,CAWSVTGAGSNQPQHF
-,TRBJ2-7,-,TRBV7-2,TGTGCCAGCAGCCCCCGGGGTGGCGACGAGCAGTACTTC,CASSPRGGDEQYF
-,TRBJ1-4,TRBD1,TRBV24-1,TGTGCCACCAGTGATCCCGACAGGGTCGTCGGAAAACTGTTTTTT,CATSDPDRVVGKLFF
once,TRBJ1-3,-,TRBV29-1,TGCAGCGTTGAGGCGGGGGGAAACACCATATATTTT,CSVEAGGNTIYF
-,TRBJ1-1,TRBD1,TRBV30,TGTGCCTGGAGTGTACCGCCAGGGGGAAACACTGAAGCTTTCTTT,CAWSVPPGGNTEAFF
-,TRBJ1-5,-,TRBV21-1,TGTGCCAGCAGCCCGGCGGGGGGGTGTGAGGAGCCCCAGCATTTT,CASSPAGGCEEPQHF
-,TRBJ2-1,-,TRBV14,TGTGCCAGCAGCCAAGTTTCCGGGATGGGCTACAATGAGCAGTTCTTC,CASSQVSGMGYNEQFF
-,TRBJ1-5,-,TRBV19,TGTGCCAGTAGATCCCGGGGGGCGATAAGCAATCAGCCCCAGCATTTT,CASRSRGAISNQPQHF
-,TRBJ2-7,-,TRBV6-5,TGTGCCAGCAGTTCCCTGAAACGAGGTTGGGCCTACGAGCAGTACTTC,CASSSLKRGWAYEQYF
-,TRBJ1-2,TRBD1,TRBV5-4,TGTGCCAGCAGCCGGCCAGGGGGCGGCTACACCTTC,CASSRPGGGYTF
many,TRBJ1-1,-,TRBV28,TGTGCCAGCAGAGCCCCACGTGGCGAGGCACGCACTGAAGCTTTCTTT,CASRAPRGEARTEAFF
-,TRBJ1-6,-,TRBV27,TGTGCCAGCAGCCCCCTCGGGGCAGGGGCCATGTCACCCCTCCACTTT,CASSPLGAGAMSPLHF
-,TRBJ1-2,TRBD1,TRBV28,TGTGCCAGCAGATCCCCTGACAGGGTTCTAGGTGGCTACACCTTC,CASRSPDRVLGGYTF
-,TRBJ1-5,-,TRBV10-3,TGTGCCATCAGTGAGTCGAGCTCTGCGGCGGGTTCGCCCCAGCATTTT,CAISESSSAAGSPQHF
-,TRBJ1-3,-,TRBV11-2,TGTGCCAGCAGCTTTCAGGGTGACACCATATATTTT,CASSFQGDTIYF
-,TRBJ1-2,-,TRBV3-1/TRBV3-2,TGTGCCAGCAGCCGTTTCGGGGGTAACTATGGCTACACCTTC,CASSRFGGNYGYTF
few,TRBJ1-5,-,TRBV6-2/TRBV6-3,TGTGCCAGCAGTGACAGGAGCTTCAATCAGCCCCAGCATTTT,CASSDRSFNQPQHF
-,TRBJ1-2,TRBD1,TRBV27,TGTGCCAGCAGTCTTAAACAGGGGTCCTATGGCTACACCTTC,CASSLKQGSYGYTF